Sequencing of this T cell receptor (beta chain) was carried out in a study of CD8 T cells in Susac syndrome. Study-wide context: Among the Susac syndrome patients who underwent sequencing, more than 5 had clinically active disease, while fewer than ten of them were in remission.

The CDR3 spans 14 residues. Germline CDR1 and CDR2: DFQATT and SNEGSKA (reference sequence). V was clipped by 3 bases and J by 6 bases, with 18 bases between them. Random hexamers were used to reverse transcribe 0.5 to 1 ug of RNA. Using its own MiXCR run on the immunoSEQ multiplex PCR reads, TCRdb lists one record per CDR3 protein. The sample yields around 180,000 distinct CDR3 sequences, 85% to 95% seen once. About this clonotype itself: As yet, its antigen is unknown.

Findings and limits, study-wide: CD4+ repertoires of Susac syndrome patients lacked detectable clonal expansion.

The specimen sequenced was CD4+ T cells from PBMCs. The chain combines TRBV20-1 with TRBJ2-7; D is perhaps TRBD1 or TRBD2 (5 bases each). This receptor was identified in a human donor with Susac syndrome. CDR3 sequence: CSASSGTDRREQYF. CDR3 DNA: TGCAGTGCTAGTTCCGGGACCGACCGCCGCGAGCAGTACTTC.